This T cell receptor (beta chain) was profiled in a study of T cell repertoires in cytomegalovirus infection. Study background: In public TCR beta signatures, there were indications of both CMV infection and matching HLA type. The study, taken as a whole, reports: Cumulative public TCR beta family frequency identified CMV carriers with the relevant HLA. Clonotype analysis showed dominance of the ex vivo response by HLA-C-restricted CMV-specific TCR beta clonotypes.

This clonotype was seen ten or more times. Its antigen is not identified. One entry per CDR3 protein results from TCRdb running MiXCR on the reads. The sample has under 300,000 distinct CDR3 sequences; about 18% are singletons. The sample taken for sequencing was CD8+ T cells from PBMCs. This sequence was found in a human donor in good health (CMV status not recorded). Some clones in this sample may be carry-over from other donors' samples.

The CDR3 is CASRRGAGWETQYF. The CDR3 DNA reads TGTGCCAGCCGGCGGGGGGCCGGATGGGAGACCCAGTACTTC. The chain is built from TRBV28 and TRBJ2-5, with TRBD2 matching over 8 bases. The germline CDR1 and CDR2 sequences are MDHEN and SYDVKM. This CDR3 has 14 residues. With 8 bases clipped from V and 5 bases from J, the junction kept 10 bases outside the gene matches.